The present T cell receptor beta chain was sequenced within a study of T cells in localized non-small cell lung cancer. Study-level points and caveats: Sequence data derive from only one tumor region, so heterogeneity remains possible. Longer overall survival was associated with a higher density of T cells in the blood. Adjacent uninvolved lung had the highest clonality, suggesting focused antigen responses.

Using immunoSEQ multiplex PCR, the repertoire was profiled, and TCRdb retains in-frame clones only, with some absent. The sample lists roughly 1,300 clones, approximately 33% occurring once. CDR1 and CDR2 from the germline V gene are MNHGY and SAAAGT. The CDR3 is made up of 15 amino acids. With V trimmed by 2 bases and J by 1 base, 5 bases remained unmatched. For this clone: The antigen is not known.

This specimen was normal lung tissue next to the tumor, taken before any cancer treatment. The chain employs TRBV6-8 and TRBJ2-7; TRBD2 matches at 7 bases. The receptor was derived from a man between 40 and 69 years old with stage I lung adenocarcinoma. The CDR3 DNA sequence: TGTGCCAGCAGTTACGGGGCTAGCGGATCCTACGAGCAGTACTTC. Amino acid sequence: CASSYGASGSYEQYF.